A selection of T cell receptor beta chains follows, all from one sample in a study of blood T cell repertoires in COVID-19. Here immunoSEQ multiplex PCR was the method, and the copy in TCRdb shows in-frame clones only, minus some. The sample has around 250,000 clones, about 86% seen once; the top ten hold about 5.9%. Sequencing input: peripheral blood. The receptors stem from a man in his sixties with acute or convalescent COVID-19. Each CDR3 is given without its conserved first and last residue. A D gene is named only where the DNA matches it firmly.

v_gene	d_gene	j_gene	CDR3aa
TRBV9	TRBD1	TRBJ2-7	ASSPGTGSYEQY
TRBV12-5	NA	TRBJ2-1	ASGPPGGNEQF
TRBV6-5	TRBD2	TRBJ2-7	ASSYSRTSGRNEQY
TRBV2	NA	TRBJ2-5	ASTGNQETQY
TRBV6-5	NA	TRBJ2-7	ASSYRGNSYEQY
TRBV7-6	TRBD2	TRBJ2-3	ASSTSGSRTDTQY
TRBV5-5	TRBD1	TRBJ1-6	ASSPRTGGSYNSPLH
TRBV19	TRBD1	TRBJ1-6	ASSINDRGSSPLH
TRBV19	NA	TRBJ1-3	ASSIRNPGSTIY
TRBV30	NA	TRBJ1-5	AWSGRNQPQH
TRBV28	NA	TRBJ1-2	ASLVAGLLDGYT
TRBV11-3	NA	TRBJ2-7	ASSLGEQTEQY
TRBV5-4	TRBD1	TRBJ1-2	ATKTGANYGYT
TRBV28	NA	TRBJ1-5	ASTYLGGLSNQPQH
TRBV19	TRBD2	TRBJ2-7	ASSVTSGRAREQY